The 17 T cell receptor beta chains reported below all come from one sample, sequenced in a study of breast tumors, draining lymph nodes, adjacent tissues. TCRdb passed the multiplex PCR reads through MiXCR, listing each CDR3 protein once. The repertoire holds 200,000 to 300,000 distinct CDR3 sequences, with 30% to 35% as singletons. Breast cancer patients provided tissue from their axillary draining lymph nodes. What was sequenced was axillary lymph node tissue. These receptors came from a female donor with breast cancer. Some clones in this sample may be carry-over from other donors' samples.

The chain carries TRBV20-1 and TRBJ1-1; the D gene is possibly TRBD1 (6 bases). The CDR3 runs to 15 residues. Germline V lookup: CDR1 DFQATT, CDR2 SNEGSKA (reference sequence). V lost 5 bases and J 1 base, leaving 17 bases between the germline ends. CDR3: CSASGGDPENTEAFF. In nucleotides, the CDR3 is TGCAGTGCTTCCGGGGGCGATCCTGAGAACACTGAAGCTTTCTTT.

The chain carries TRBV11-3 and TRBJ2-3; D possibly corresponds to TRBD2 (6 bases). The CDR3 covers 18 residues. The V gene's germline CDR1 is SGHNT and CDR2 YENEEA. The ends were cut back, 2 bases at V and 1 base at J, with 19 bases in the middle. In DNA form, the CDR3 reads TGTGCCAGCAGCTTATCCCTCTATACCGGGAGTGGCACAGATACGCAGTATTTT. Translation gives CASSLSLYTGSGTDTQYF. Supplemented by reference TRBV11-3 and TRBJ2-3, the full variable domain reads EAGVVQSPRYKIIEKKQPVAFWCNPISGHNTLYWYLQNLGQGPELLIRYENEEAVDDSQLPKDRFSAERLKGVDSTLKIQPAELGDSAVYLCASSLSLYTGSGTDTQYFGPGTRLTVL.

This clonotype was detected only a few times. This may be a read error: a much more frequent sequence differs by one nucleotide. The V and J genes are TRBV20-1 and TRBJ2-3, with unresolved D. The CDR3 spans 13 residues. CDR1 is DFQATT, CDR2 SNEGSKA, per germline (reference sequence). Trimming pared 0 bases from V and 2 bases from J, leaving 6 bases between. Here the CDR3 reads CSARDGFTDTQYF. CDR3 sequence (DNA): TGCAGTGCTAGAGACGGGTTCACAGATACGCAGTATTTT.

This clonotype was recorded at least ten times. The chain recombines TRBV20-1 with TRBJ1-6; 9 bases are shared with TRBD1. V was pared by 3 bases and J by 6 bases, with 6 bases of the junction left unmatched. The CDR3 is 15 amino acids. Per germline, CDR1 DFQATT and CDR2 SNEGSKA (reference sequence). The CDR3 sequence: CSASAGQGFNSPLHF. CDR3 nucleotides: TGCAGTGCTAGCGCGGGACAGGGATTTAATTCACCCCTCCACTTT.

About this clonotype itself: This clone may be a read error of a much larger clone one base away. The chain is built from TRBV9 and TRBJ2-1, with a weak D call TRBD2 (5 bases). The CDR3 is made up of 16 amino acids. Germline V gives CDR1 SGDLS, CDR2 YYNGEE. The CDR3 coding sequence is TGTGCCAGCAGCGTAACCCAGAGGGAGTTGGTCAATGCGCAGTTCTTC. Translation gives CASSVTQRELVNAQFF.

This clonotype was counted at least ten times. The V and J genes are TRBV19 and TRBJ1-3; D is unresolved. The V and J ends lost 4 bases and 0 bases respectively, with 7 bases between them. CDR3 length equals 14 residues. Germline V gene lookup returns CDR1 LNHDA and CDR2 SQIVND (reference sequence). As DNA, the CDR3 is TGTGCCAGTAGTACCCTTAACTCTGGAAACACCATATATTTT. Its translation is CASSTLNSGNTIYF.

This clonotype was recorded a few times. The chain employs TRBV24-1 and TRBJ1-1; 9 bases match TRBD1. V shed 7 bases, J shed 1 base, and the junction held 0 bases outside the gene matches. In germline, CDR1 is KGHDR, CDR2 SFDVKD. The length of the CDR3 is 13 residues. The CDR3 region is CATRDRGNTEAFF. DNA of the CDR3: TGTGCCACCAGGGACAGGGGGAACACTGAAGCTTTCTTT.

J is TRBJ1-3 and V is TRBV18, with D tentatively TRBD1 (6 bases). CDR1 is KGHSH, CDR2 LQKENI, per germline. V lost 1 base, J lost 0 bases, and 10 bases lay in between. The CDR3 consists of 16 residues. Here the CDR3 DNA reads TGTGCCAGCTCACCACTGGGGGACATCTCTGGAAACACCATATATTTT. This codes for CASSPLGDISGNTIYF.

This clonotype was counted at least ten times. The chain combines TRBV11-2 with TRBJ2-1; 9 bases fit TRBD2. The V and J ends lost 7 bases and 4 bases, in that order; junction bases with no gene match: 14. Germline lookup yields CDR1 SGHAT and CDR2 FQNNGV. The CDR3 runs to 17 residues. As DNA, the CDR3 is TGTGCCAGCACCCAAGGCGGGACTAGCACCCCTTACAATGAGCAGTTCTTC. It encodes CASTQGGTSTPYNEQFF.

This clonotype was found many times. V usage is TRBV20-1 and J usage is TRBJ2-3, with 8 nucleotides matching TRBD2. Germline V gene data show CDR1 as DFQATT and CDR2 as SNEGSKA (reference sequence). Trimming took 6 bases from V and 3 from J; bases not matched to a gene: 11. The CDR3 is 15 residues long. CDR3 bases: TGCAGTGCCCAGGACCCAATAGCGGGAACAGATACGCAGTATTTT. Protein product: CSAQDPIAGTDTQYF.

This clonotype was detected ten times or more. CDR3 in amino acids: CASSLGPQGIAYEQYF. The CDR3 DNA follows: TGTGCCAGCAGCTTAGGGCCGCAGGGAATCGCCTACGAGCAGTACTTC. The J gene is TRBJ2-7, the V gene TRBV5-6, with D possibly TRBD1 on 5 matching bases. The V end lost 2 bases, the J end lost 2 bases, and 17 bases lay between the germline ends. CDR3 length: 16 residues. Germline assignment: CDR1 SGHDT and CDR2 YYEEEE.

This clonotype was counted ten times or more. The chain employs TRBV6-4 and TRBJ2-1; 9 bases align to TRBD1. The CDR3 contains 13 residues. Trimming removed 5 bases from V and 6 bases from J; junction bases left unmatched: 2. Germline lookup yields CDR1 MRHNA and CDR2 SNTAGT. The CDR3 is CASSRQGGNEQFF. CDR3 coding DNA: TGTGCCAGCAGTAGACAGGGGGGCAATGAGCAGTTCTTC.

This clonotype was seen ten or more times. The chain recombines TRBV20-1 with TRBJ2-1, with a weak D call TRBD2 (5 bases). The CDR3 covers 16 residues. Germline CDR1 and CDR2: DFQATT and SNEGSKA (reference sequence). V lost 0 bases, J lost 1 base, and 13 bases lay in between. DNA for the CDR3: TGCAGTGCTAGAGATTCGGAGCGGCCTTCCTACAATGAGCAGTTCTTC. Translating gives CSARDSERPSYNEQFF.

This clonotype was seen ten or more times. V gene TRBV7-3 combines with J gene TRBJ2-3; no clear D. Trimming shortened V by 5 bases and J by 0 bases, and 9 bases separated the two germline ends. Germline lookup yields CDR1 SGHTA and CDR2 FQGTGA. The CDR3 has 14 amino acids. The CDR3 protein is CASSPTHSTDTQYF. DNA for the CDR3: TGTGCCAGCAGCCCAACCCATAGCACAGATACGCAGTATTTT.

Notes on this clonotype: A read error may explain this, as a much larger clone is one base away. Because the CDR3 is missing its conserved closing phenylalanine or tryptophan, this is likely a read error. The chain joins TRBV6-1 to TRBJ1-4; 7 bases align to TRBD1. After removal of 6 bases from V and 8 bases from J, the junction contained 9 bases not matched to a gene. The CDR3 has 14 residues. Germline V CDR1 and CDR2: MNHNS, SASEGT. The CDR3, as DNA: TGTGCCAGCAGGACGTGGGGGGACAGAGAAAAACTGTTTCTT. The encoded protein is CASRTWGDREKLFL.

This clonotype was counted between two and nine times. This sequence may be a read error, since a much larger clone differs from it by one base. This sequence joins TRBV12-3 or TRBV12-4 and TRBJ1-5, with TRBD1 matching 7 bases. CDR3 length equals 14 residues. Trimming took 6 bases from V and 6 from J; bases not matched to a gene: 8. The CDR3 here is CASRNQGDFQPQHF. Written as DNA, the CDR3 is TGTGCCAGCAGGAACCAGGGGGACTTTCAGCCCCAGCATTTT.

J is TRBJ2-1 and V is TRBV10-1; 12 positions match TRBD1. Germline V gene lookup returns CDR1 WNHNN and CDR2 SYGVQD (reference sequence). V dropped 9 bases and J dropped 5; count of bases not matched to a gene: 5. The CDR3 covers 14 residues. The CDR3: CARGGDRGHNEQFF. DNA of the CDR3: TGCGCCAGAGGGGGGGACAGGGGGCACAATGAGCAGTTCTTC.